This TCR beta chain comes out of a study of radiation and T cells in renal cell carcinoma. Sequencing used immunoSEQ multiplex PCR; TCRdb keeps in-frame clones, though not all of them. Found here are some 100,000 clones, approximately 80% of them singletons; the top ten hold approximately 6.4%. J gave up 6 bases and V 4 bases, and 3 bases lay outside the gene matches. The V gene's germline CDR1 is SGHRS and CDR2 YFSETQ. The length of the CDR3 is 12 residues. The sample's time point: baseline pretreatment blood. The treatment is: 15 Gy SBRT to primary tumor, nephrectomy 4 weeks later. The specimen was blood, collected from a patient whose treatment included radiotherapy and nephrectomy. This chain connects TRBV5-1 to TRBJ2-7; TRBD2 aligns across 8 bases. The receptor was derived from a man aged 55 to 70 with renal cell carcinoma. This chain's CDR3 is CASSERESEQYF. DNA for the CDR3: TGCGCCAGCAGCGAGCGGGAGAGCGAGCAGTACTTC.